The entry below gives a single T cell receptor beta chain sequence along with its context. Its target is not known. Assay used: immunoSEQ multiplex PCR; TCRdb lists only in-frame clones, some missing. The sample contains 350,000 to 450,000 clones, around nine tenths of which appear only once. CDR1 is KGHSH and CDR2 is LQKENI in the germline V gene. This CDR3 region has 12 residues. The V and J ends lost 8 bases and 12 bases respectively, with 17 bases between them. The data derive from a study of Ad26.COV2.S vaccination and SARS-CoV-2 variants. Study context: Donor allocation was to the COV1001 Ad26.COV2.S trial arm. General observations from the study: Vaccinees reportedly had broad spike-specific CD8+ and CD4+ T cell responses. Recipients given vaccine exceeded placebo recipients in spike-specific TCR breadth. An underestimation of total T cell responses may have resulted from the TCR breadth and depth analyses.

Treatment: around 19 received Ad26.COV2.S at low or high dose, single or two shots; 5 received placebo; per-sample allocation not given. Day 63 following the first vaccine or placebo injection was when the samples were taken. The gene calls are TRBV18 and TRBJ2-1; the D call may be TRBD1 or TRBD2 (6 bases each). The clonotype comes from a person between 18 and 65 years old who received the Ad26.COV2.S COVID-19 vaccine or a placebo. Sequencing used peripheral blood, obtained in a trial of Ad26.COV2.S vaccine versus placebo. The CDR3 protein is CASDQPGASQFF. CDR3 bases: TGTGCCAGCGACCAGCCGGGGGCATCGCAGTTCTTC.